A selection of T cell receptor beta chains follows, all from one sample in a study of T-cell reconstitution after alpha-beta-depleted transplantation in children. From the PCR reads, TCRdb called clonotypes with MiXCR, one entry per CDR3 protein. The data hold about 980,000 distinct CDR3 sequences, with less than 30% observed a single time. Sequencing used PBMCs, mostly from graft donor cells, obtained 360 days after TCRalphabeta/CD19-depleted stem cell transplant. The receptors originated from a boy under two years old who had a stem cell transplant for SCID, so the T cells may come from the graft donor. Both conserved end residues are part of each CDR3. A D gene is named only where the DNA matches it firmly. A clone size is listed for some rows: how often the clone was seen (once, few, many), or a class if it is expanded.

D gene | J gene | V gene | clone size | CDR3 DNA | CDR3 protein
. | TRBJ2-5 | TRBV5-1 | . | TGCGCCAGCAGCCCGGACTCGATGTCCGGGACCCAGTACTTC | CASSPDSMSGTQYF
TRBD1 | TRBJ2-7 | TRBV12-3/TRBV12-4 | few | TGTGCCAGCACCTTGGGGACAGGGGAGTACGAGCAGTACTTC | CASTLGTGEYEQYF
. | TRBJ1-1 | TRBV4-1 | . | TGCGCCAGCGCCCGCAAACAGATGAACACTGAAGCTTTCTTT | CASARKQMNTEAFF
. | TRBJ1-2 | TRBV9 | . | TGTGCCAGCAGCGTAGCTGGCGGTTTGGGCTATGGCTACACCTTC | CASSVAGGLGYGYTF
. | TRBJ1-1 | TRBV5-1 | many | TGCGCCAGCAGCCGAACAGCGAACACTGAAGCTTTCTTT | CASSRTANTEAFF
TRBD2 | TRBJ2-1 | TRBV20-1 | . | TGCAGTGCTAGAGATCGGCCTAGCGGGGGGGGTTATGAGCAGTTCTTC | CSARDRPSGGGYEQFF
. | TRBJ2-3 | TRBV5-4 | few | TGTGCCAGCACCTCTAACGGCTACACAGATACGCAGTATTTT | CASTSNGYTDTQYF
. | TRBJ2-1 | TRBV6-6 | . | TGTGCCAGCAGTTACCAGGGGAGGGGCGATGAGCAGTTCTTC | CASSYQGRGDEQFF
TRBD2 | TRBJ2-4 | TRBV4-3 | . | TGCGCCAGCAGCCCCGTTCGCGGGGGGGCGATGTACTTC | CASSPVRGGAMYF
. | TRBJ2-7 | TRBV6-2/TRBV6-3 | . | TGTGCCAGCAGTATGGTCCGGGAACTCTACGAGCAGTACTTC | CASSMVRELYEQYF